This section outlines one TCR beta chain sequence together with its context. Its antigen remains unidentified. Noted treatment: roughly 10-day PBMC culture with coronavirus spike peptide pools or control peptides (ViraFEST assay). Sequenced with the Oncomine TCR Beta short-read assay was DNA taken from cultured CD4+ T cells. Using the QIAamp micro DNA kit, genomic DNA was extracted from the CD4+ T cells that had been cultured. Each CDR3 protein gets one entry after TCRdb re-called the PCR reads with MiXCR. The sample lists 8,500 to 10,000 distinct CDR3 sequences, 45% to 50% occurring once. This sample stems from a study of vaccination and CD4 T cells after COVID-19. Study-wide results and caveats: Although the median of SARS-CoV-2-reactive clonotypes rose from around 19 to 38, the change was not significant. Looking at convalescent patients, 304 of their 307 vaccine-specific clones were spike mono-reactive.

Germline V gives CDR1 SEHNR, CDR2 FQNEAQ (reference sequence). CDR3 size: 14 residues. Trimming took 4 bases from V and 7 from J, leaving 11 bases between them. Specimen: CD4+ T cells from blood, cultured in vitro. The receptor was derived from a human donor who had recovered from COVID-19. The chain joins TRBV7-9 to TRBJ1-6; D not resolved. DNA of the CDR3: TGTGCCAGCAGCTCCGGGATAGGCAATTCACCCCTCCACTTT. Its protein is CASSSGIGNSPLHF.